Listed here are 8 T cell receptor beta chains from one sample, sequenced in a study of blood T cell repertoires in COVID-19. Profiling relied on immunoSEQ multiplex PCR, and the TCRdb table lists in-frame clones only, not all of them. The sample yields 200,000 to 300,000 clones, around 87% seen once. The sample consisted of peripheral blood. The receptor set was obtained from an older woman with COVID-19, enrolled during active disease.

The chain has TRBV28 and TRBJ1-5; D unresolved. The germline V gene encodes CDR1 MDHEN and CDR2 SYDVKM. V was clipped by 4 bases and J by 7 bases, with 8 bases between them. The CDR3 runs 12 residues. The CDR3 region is CASSSGTQPQHF. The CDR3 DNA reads TGTGCCAGCAGTTCAGGTACCCAGCCCCAGCATTTT.

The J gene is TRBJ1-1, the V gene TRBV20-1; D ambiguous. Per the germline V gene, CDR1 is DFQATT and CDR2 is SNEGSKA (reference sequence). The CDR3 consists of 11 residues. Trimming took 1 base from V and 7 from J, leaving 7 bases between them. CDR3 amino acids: CSARGPLEAFF. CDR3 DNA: TGCAGTGCTAGAGGTCCCCTTGAAGCTTTCTTT.

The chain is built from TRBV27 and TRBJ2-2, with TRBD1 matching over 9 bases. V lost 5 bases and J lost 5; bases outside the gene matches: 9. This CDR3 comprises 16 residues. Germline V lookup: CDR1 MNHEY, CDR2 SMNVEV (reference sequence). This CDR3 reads CASSEYGTGRTGELFF. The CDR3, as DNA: TGTGCCAGCAGTGAATACGGGACAGGGAGAACCGGGGAGCTGTTTTTT.

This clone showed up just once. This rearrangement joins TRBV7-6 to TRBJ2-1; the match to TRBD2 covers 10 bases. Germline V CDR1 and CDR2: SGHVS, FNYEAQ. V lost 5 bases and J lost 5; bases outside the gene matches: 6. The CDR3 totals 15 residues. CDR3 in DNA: TGTGCCAGCAGCAAGAGGACTAGCGGTGACAATGAGCAGTTCTTC. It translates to CASSKRTSGDNEQFF. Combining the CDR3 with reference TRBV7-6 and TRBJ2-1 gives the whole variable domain GAGVSQSPRYKVTKRGQDVALRCDPISGHVSLYWYRQALGQGPEFLTYFNYEAQQDKSGLPNDRFSAERPEGSISTLTIQRTEQRDSAMYRCASSKRTSGDNEQFFGPGTRLTVL.

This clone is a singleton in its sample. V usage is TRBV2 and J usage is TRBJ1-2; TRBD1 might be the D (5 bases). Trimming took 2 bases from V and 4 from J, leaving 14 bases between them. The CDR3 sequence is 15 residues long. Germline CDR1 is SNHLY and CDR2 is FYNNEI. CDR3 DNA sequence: TGTGCCAGCAGTGAATTGACAGCCGGTGGCTATGGCTACACCTTC. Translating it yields CASSELTAGGYGYTF.

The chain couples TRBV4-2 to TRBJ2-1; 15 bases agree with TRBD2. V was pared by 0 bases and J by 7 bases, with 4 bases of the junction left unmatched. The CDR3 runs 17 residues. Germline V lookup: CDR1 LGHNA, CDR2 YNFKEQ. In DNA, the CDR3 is TGTGCCAGCAGCCAAGATGGGACTAGCGGGAGGCGGAATGAGCAGTTCTTC. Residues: CASSQDGTSGRRNEQFF.

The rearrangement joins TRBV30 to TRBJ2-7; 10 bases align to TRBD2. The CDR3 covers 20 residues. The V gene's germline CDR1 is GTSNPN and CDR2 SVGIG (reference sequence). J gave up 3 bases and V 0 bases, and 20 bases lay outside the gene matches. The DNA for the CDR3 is TGTGCCTGGAGTGTAAGGGTTGGGGTACCCCGGACTAGCGGACGCTACGAGCAGTACTTC. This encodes CAWSVRVGVPRTSGRYEQYF.

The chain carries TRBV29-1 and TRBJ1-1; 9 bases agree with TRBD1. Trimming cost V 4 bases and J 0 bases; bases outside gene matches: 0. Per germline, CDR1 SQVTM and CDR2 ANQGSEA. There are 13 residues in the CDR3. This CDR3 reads CSVGQGVNTEAFF. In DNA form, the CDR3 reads TGCAGCGTTGGACAGGGGGTGAACACTGAAGCTTTCTTT.